Below are 28 T cell receptor beta chains sequenced from a single sample in a study of CD8 T cells in Susac syndrome. Reverse transcription of about 0.5 to 1 ug RNA was performed with random hexamers. TCRdb re-called the immunoSEQ multiplex PCR reads with MiXCR, one entry per CDR3 protein. The sample yields 300,000 to 350,000 distinct CDR3 sequences, 92% seen once. The specimen was CD4+ T cells from PBMCs. The receptor set was obtained from a human donor with multiple sclerosis.

This clonotype showed up just a few times. This chain joins TRBV7-6 and TRBJ1-5; 7 bases map to TRBD1. With V trimmed by 5 bases and J by 6 bases, 4 bases remained unmatched. The CDR3 is made up of 13 amino acids. CDR1 is SGHVS, CDR2 FNYEAQ, per germline. CDR3 region: CASSETGVQPQHF. The CDR3 DNA reads as TGTGCCAGCAGCGAAACAGGGGTTCAGCCCCAGCATTTT.

The chain is built from TRBV12-5 and TRBJ1-5, with D perhaps TRBD1 (5 bases). The CDR3 extends over 14 amino acids. Trimming took off 0 bases at V and 5 bases at J, with 8 bases between the two ends. Germline CDR1 and CDR2: LGHNT and FRNRAP. The CDR3 sequence is CASGLVGGDQPQHF. CDR3 sequence (DNA): TGTGCTAGTGGTTTGGTGGGGGGAGATCAGCCCCAGCATTTT.

A few counts support this clonotype. The chain links TRBV7-3 to TRBJ1-6, with 7 bases aligning to TRBD1. Germline CDR1 is SGHTA and CDR2 is FQGTGA. After removal of 5 bases from V and 6 bases from J, the junction contained 7 bases not matched to a gene. CDR3 length: 15 residues. CDR3 in DNA: TGTGCCAGCAGCCCTACCACAGGGGCTAATTCACCCCTCCACTTT. Translating gives CASSPTTGANSPLHF.

This clonotype came up a few times. J is TRBJ1-1 and V is TRBV4-1, with TRBD1 matching 7 bases. The CDR3 is made up of 14 amino acids. Per the germline V gene, CDR1 is MGHRA and CDR2 is YSYEKL. The V gene end was trimmed by 4 bases and the J gene end by 0 bases; junction bases not matched to a gene: 2. The DNA of the CDR3 is TGCGCCAGCAGCCTTACAGGGGTGAACACTGAAGCTTTCTTT. The encoded protein is CASSLTGVNTEAFF.

The rearrangement links TRBV30 to TRBJ1-6; perhaps TRBD1 as D (5 bases). The CDR3 spans 13 residues. Trimming stripped 2 bases from V and 9 bases from J, with 11 bases between. Germline lookup yields CDR1 GTSNPN and CDR2 SVGIG (reference sequence). CDR3 protein: CAWSSGGSSPLHF. The CDR3, as DNA: TGTGCCTGGAGTTCCGGGGGTAGTTCACCCCTCCACTTT. The whole variable domain, remainder taken from reference TRBV30 and TRBJ1-6, is SQTIHQWPATLVQPVGSPLSLECTVEGTSNPNLYWYRQAAGRGLQLLFYSVGIGQISSEVPQNLSASRPQDRQFILSSKKLLLSDSGFYLCAWSSGGSSPLHFGNGTRLTVT.

This clonotype has just one count. The gene calls are TRBV29-1 and TRBJ1-1; D is uncertain. The germline V and J ends were trimmed by 2 bases and 1 base, with 8 bases remaining between them. Germline CDR1 SQVTM, CDR2 ANQGSEA. CDR3 length equals 13 residues. CDR3 DNA: TGCAGCGTTGAACGGCGGGGGAACACTGAAGCTTTCTTT. Its translation: CSVERRGNTEAFF. Supplemented by reference TRBV29-1 and TRBJ1-1, the full variable domain reads SAVISQKPSRDICQRGTSLTIQCQVDSQVTMMFWYRQQPGQSLTLIATANQGSEATYESGFVIDKFPISRPNLTFSTLTVSNMSPEDSSIYLCSVERRGNTEAFFGQGTRLTVV.

The CDR3 DNA is TGTGCCAGTATTCCGGGACAGCTCGGAAACACCATATATTTT. Translating gives CASIPGQLGNTIYF. The chain couples TRBV19 to TRBJ1-3; 7 positions agree with TRBD1. Germline loops: CDR1 LNHDA, CDR2 SQIVND (reference sequence). This CDR3 has 14 residues. Losses at the gene ends were 7 bases for V and 4 bases for J; bases not matched to a gene: 7.

The V gene is TRBV4-2, the J gene TRBJ2-5; D perhaps matches TRBD2 (6 bases). This CDR3 region has 17 residues. The germline V and J ends were trimmed by 0 bases and 1 base, with 15 bases remaining between them. CDR1 is LGHNA, CDR2 YNFKEQ, per germline. CDR3 amino acids: CASSQEKLAGGQETQYF. The CDR3 coding sequence is TGTGCCAGCAGCCAAGAAAAATTAGCCGGGGGCCAAGAGACCCAGTACTTC.

This rearrangement joins TRBV5-1 to TRBJ2-3; TRBD2 agrees at 16 bases. Germline V CDR1 and CDR2: SGHRS, YFSETQ. The V gene end was trimmed by 4 bases and the J gene end by 5 bases; junction bases not matched to a gene: 10. CDR3 length equals 18 residues. The CDR3 nucleotides read TGCGCCAGCAGCACGGGACTAGCGGGGGGGATTTCGCGAGATACGCAGTATTTT. It specifies CASSTGLAGGISRDTQYF.

The rearrangement joins TRBV10-3 to TRBJ2-5; 8 bases match TRBD1. Germline loops: CDR1 ENHRY, CDR2 SYGVKD. This CDR3 is 15 amino acids long. Trimming cost V 5 bases and J 7 bases; bases outside gene matches: 12. This CDR3 is CAISTGQGRVGTQYF. CDR3 coding DNA: TGTGCCATCAGTACAGGACAGGGTAGGGTCGGGACCCAGTACTTC.

The chain combines TRBV7-2 with TRBJ2-7; 9 bases match TRBD2. CDR1 and CDR2 from the germline V gene are SGHTA and FQGNSA. The CDR3 is made up of 16 amino acids. V lost 1 base and J lost 6; bases outside the gene matches: 10. Here the CDR3 reads CASSLDAGGLPREQYF. In DNA, the CDR3 is TGTGCCAGCAGCTTAGACGCGGGAGGGCTCCCTCGCGAGCAGTACTTC. The full variable domain, in which reference TRBV7-2 and TRBJ2-7 provide the parts outside the CDR3, is GAGVSQSPSNKVTEKGKDVELRCDPISGHTALYWYRQSLGQGLEFLIYFQGNSAPDKSGLPSDRFSAERTGGSVSTLTIQRTQQEDSAVYLCASSLDAGGLPREQYFGPGTRLTVT.

V usage is TRBV27 and J usage is TRBJ2-7, with TRBD1 matching 9 bases. Germline V gene sequence: CDR1 MNHEY, CDR2 SMNVEV (reference sequence). The CDR3 loop spans 16 amino acids. Trimming took 6 bases from V and 0 from J; bases not matched to a gene: 9. The CDR3 sequence is CASRGPGTGSSYEQYF. In DNA form, the CDR3 reads TGTGCCAGCAGAGGCCCAGGGACAGGGAGCTCCTACGAGCAGTACTTC.

This chain joins TRBV3-1 and TRBJ2-5, with a tentative D call TRBD2 (5 bases). Per the germline V gene, CDR1 is LGHDT and CDR2 is YNNKEL (reference sequence). Trimming took 1 base from V and 4 from J, leaving 10 bases between them. This CDR3 spans 14 amino acids. CDR3 DNA: TGTGCCAGCAGCCAAGGAGGGCAGACAGAGACCCAGTACTTC. Protein sequence: CASSQGGQTETQYF.

The rearrangement joins TRBV7-9 to TRBJ2-7; 10 bases agree with TRBD1. CDR1 SEHNR and CDR2 FQNEAQ come from the germline V gene (reference sequence). The junction had 11 bases not matched to a gene; V was cut back by 3 bases and J by 6 bases. This CDR3 comprises 16 residues. The CDR3 loop is CASSFSRDRGSGEQYF. CDR3 nucleotides: TGTGCCAGCAGCTTCAGCCGGGACAGGGGTTCGGGCGAGCAGTACTTC.

V and J are TRBV7-2 and TRBJ2-6; 7 nucleotides line up with TRBD2. With V trimmed by 5 bases and J by 3 bases, 16 bases remained unmatched. CDR3 size: 19 residues. Germline lookup yields CDR1 SGHTA and CDR2 FQGNSA. The CDR3 bases are TGTGCCAGCAGCCCGCGCGGGGCGGGAGTAGTAGTTGGGGCCAACGTCCTGACTTTC. Its translation is CASSPRGAGVVVGANVLTF.

This chain connects TRBV7-9 to TRBJ1-2; D is possibly TRBD1 (5 bases). V was cut by 6 bases and J by 4 bases, with 24 bases left in between. From germline, CDR1 is SEHNR and CDR2 FQNEAQ (reference sequence). The CDR3 spans 17 residues. The CDR3 DNA sequence: TGTGCCAGCAGTATTACCGGGACGGGACGGGGGTCCTATGGCTACACCTTC. This sequence encodes CASSITGTGRGSYGYTF. The complete variable domain, with remaining parts taken from reference TRBV7-9 and TRBJ1-2, reads DTGVSQNPRHKITKRGQNVTFRCDPISEHNRLYWYRQTLGQGPEFLTYFQNEAQLEKSRLLSDRFSAERPKGSFSTLEIQRTEQGDSAMYLCASSITGTGRGSYGYTFGSGTRLTVV.

The chain links TRBV7-8 to TRBJ1-3, with TRBD1 as a possible D gene (6 bases). V was clipped by 5 bases and J by 4 bases, with 15 bases between them. CDR3 length: 15 residues. The germline gives CDR1 SGHVS, CDR2 FQNEAQ. CDR3 protein: CASSPVTGSGNTIYF. Written as DNA, the CDR3 is TGTGCCAGCAGCCCTGTAACAGGGAGCGGAAACACCATATATTTT. Full variable domain (outside the CDR3, taken from reference TRBV7-8 and TRBJ1-3): GAGVSQSPRYKVAKRGQDVALRCDPISGHVSLFWYQQALGQGPEFLTYFQNEAQLDKSGLPSDRFFAERPEGSVSTLKIQRTQQEDSAVYLCASSPVTGSGNTIYFGEGSWLTVV.

The CDR3 region is CASSYLDRRSYNEQFF. Here the CDR3 DNA reads TGTGCCAGCAGTTACCTGGACCGACGCTCCTACAATGAGCAGTTCTTC. V is TRBV6-2 or TRBV6-3 and J is TRBJ2-1, with D hard to call. The CDR3 is 16 amino acids. Germline-derived CDR1 and CDR2 are MNHEY and SVGEGT. V lost 2 bases, J lost 0 bases, and 11 bases lay in between.

The chain is built from TRBV6-5 and TRBJ1-2; no clear D. Trimming took off 4 bases at V and 3 bases at J, with 9 bases between the two ends. This CDR3 region has 13 residues. Germline assignment: CDR1 MNHEY and CDR2 SVGAGI. CDR3 nucleotides: TGTGCCAGCAGTTCCGTAGGGTACTATGGCTACACCTTC. This translates into CASSSVGYYGYTF.

There are a few counts of this clonotype. CDR3 amino acids: CASSLDPGENQPQHF. Written as DNA, the CDR3 is TGTGCCAGCAGCTTAGATCCGGGGGAGAATCAGCCCCAGCATTTT. The chain recombines TRBV11-2 with TRBJ1-5; possibly TRBD1 for D (5 bases). Trimming shortened V by 0 bases and J by 4 bases, and 10 bases separated the two germline ends. Germline CDR1 reads SGHAT; CDR2 reads FQNNGV. The CDR3 contains 15 residues. The variable domain in full, with the rest retrieved from reference TRBV11-2 and TRBJ1-5, is EAGVAQSPRYKIIEKRQSVAFWCNPISGHATLYWYQQILGQGPKLLIQFQNNGVVDDSQLPKDRFSAERLKGVDSTLKIQPAKLEDSAVYLCASSLDPGENQPQHFGDGTRLSIL.

The V call is TRBV5-6, the J call TRBJ2-2; 8 nucleotides align to TRBD1. The V gene end was trimmed by 2 bases and the J gene end by 3 bases; junction bases not matched to a gene: 3. Germline loops: CDR1 SGHDT, CDR2 YYEEEE. The CDR3 runs 15 residues. CDR3 nucleotide sequence: TGTGCCAGCAGCTTCGGGACAGGTTACACCGGGGAGCTGTTTTTT. Translation gives CASSFGTGYTGELFF.

The chain links TRBV29-1 to TRBJ2-6; 7 bases are shared with TRBD1. Germline loops: CDR1 SQVTM, CDR2 ANQGSEA. The V segment lost 6 bases and the J segment 4 bases; nucleotides outside the gene matches: 9. The CDR3 has 15 amino acids. The CDR3 bases are TGCAGCGTGGCAGGGGGAAGAGGAGGGGCCAACGTCCTGACTTTC. This gives the protein CSVAGGRGGANVLTF.

The CDR3 nucleotides are TGTGCCAGCAGCCACCGACAGGGAAGGAAAGAGACCCAGTACTTC. It specifies CASSHRQGRKETQYF. This sequence joins TRBV7-9 and TRBJ2-5, with TRBD1 matching over 7 bases. Per germline, CDR1 SEHNR and CDR2 FQNEAQ (reference sequence). The CDR3 is made up of 15 amino acids. Losses at the gene ends were 5 bases for V and 3 bases for J; bases not matched to a gene: 9.

This chain joins TRBV29-1 and TRBJ2-2; D might be TRBD1 (6 bases). Germline V gives CDR1 SQVTM, CDR2 ANQGSEA. The CDR3 covers 15 residues. Trimming pared 4 bases from V and 1 base from J, leaving 13 bases between. CDR3 region: CSVVAGAKNTGELFF. CDR3 bases: TGCAGCGTTGTGGCAGGGGCCAAGAACACCGGGGAGCTGTTTTTT.

The gene calls are TRBV5-6 and TRBJ2-7; D gene unclear. The CDR3 length is 15 residues. From germline, CDR1 is SGHDT and CDR2 YYEEEE. Trimming stripped 3 bases from V and 1 base from J, with 14 bases between. The chain's CDR3 is CASSYPQDLSYEQYF. The CDR3 nucleotides read TGTGCCAGCAGCTACCCGCAGGATCTTTCCTACGAGCAGTACTTC.

The chain links TRBV5-1 to TRBJ2-5; possibly TRBD1 for D (6 bases). Germline CDR1 SGHRS, CDR2 YFSETQ. The CDR3 has 14 amino acids. The V and J ends lost 3 bases and 1 base respectively, with 10 bases between them. CDR3 in DNA: TGCGCCAGCAGCTGGGGGCGCCTCCAAGAGACCCAGTACTTC. Protein sequence: CASSWGRLQETQYF.

This chain uses TRBV3-1 with TRBJ1-1; D might be TRBD1 (6 bases). The CDR3 spans 14 residues. The V and J ends lost 4 bases and 0 bases respectively, with 9 bases between them. CDR1 and CDR2 from the germline V gene are LGHDT and YNNKEL (reference sequence). The CDR3 loop is CASSPRQVNTEAFF. In DNA, the CDR3 is TGTGCCAGCAGCCCGCGACAGGTGAACACTGAAGCTTTCTTT.

The chain couples TRBV6-6 to TRBJ1-2; possible D gene TRBD1, 5 bases. The ends were cut back, 5 bases at V and 4 bases at J, with 14 bases in the middle. This CDR3 is 14 amino acids long. Germline-derived CDR1 and CDR2 are MNHNY and SVGAGI (reference sequence). CDR3 nucleotides: TGTGCCAGCAGTAGCAATGTGGGGGGCTATGGCTACACCTTC. Protein product: CASSSNVGGYGYTF.